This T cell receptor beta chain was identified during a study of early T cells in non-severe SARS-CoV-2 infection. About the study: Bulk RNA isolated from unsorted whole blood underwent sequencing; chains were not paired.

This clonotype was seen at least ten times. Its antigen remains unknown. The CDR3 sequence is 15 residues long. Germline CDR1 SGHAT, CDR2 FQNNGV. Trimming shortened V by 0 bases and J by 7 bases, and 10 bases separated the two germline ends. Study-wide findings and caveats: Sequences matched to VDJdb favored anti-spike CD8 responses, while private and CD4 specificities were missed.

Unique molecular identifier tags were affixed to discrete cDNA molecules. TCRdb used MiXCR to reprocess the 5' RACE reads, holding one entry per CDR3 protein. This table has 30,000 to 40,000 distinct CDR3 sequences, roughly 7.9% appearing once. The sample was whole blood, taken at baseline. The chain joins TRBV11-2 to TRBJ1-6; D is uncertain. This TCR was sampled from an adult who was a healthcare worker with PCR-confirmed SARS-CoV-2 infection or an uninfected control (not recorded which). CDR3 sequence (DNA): TGTGCCAGCAGCTTAGATCCGGGCTTCAATTCACCCCTCCACTTT. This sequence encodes CASSLDPGFNSPLHF.